This T cell receptor (beta chain) derives from a study of T-cell memory formation after mild COVID-19. Comment on this clonotype: Its antigen is unknown.

Looked up from germline, CDR1 is LGHNA and CDR2 is YNFKEQ. This CDR3 region has 16 residues. V lost 1 base, J lost 1 base, and 4 bases stayed unmatched. 5'RACE primed from the constant segment yielded TCR alpha and TCR beta cDNA libraries bearing sample barcodes and UMIs. Using its own MiXCR run on the 5' RACE reads, TCRdb lists one record per CDR3 protein. The sample holds roughly 610,000 distinct CDR3 sequences, around 16% seen once. Regarding the study as a whole: Day 15 to 85 contractors were CD4/CD8 balanced; later expanders leaned CD4+.

The specimen sequenced was PBMCs or a T cell subset sorted from them (not recorded which). The origin of this receptor is an adult woman who had mild COVID-19 (a few samples of this study predate the infection). Cell type and time point are not known. The chain employs TRBV4-2 and TRBJ2-3, with 8 positions matching TRBD2. CDR3 sequence: CASSQAGGEGTDTQYF. The DNA for the CDR3 is TGTGCCAGCAGCCAAGCGGGAGGGGAGGGCACAGATACGCAGTATTTT.